One and the same sample provided the 30 T cell receptor beta chains below, sequenced in a study of molecular identifiers for immune sequencing clone quantification. TCRdb re-derived calls from the PCR reads in MiXCR, one entry per CDR3 protein. The sample records around 300,000 distinct CDR3 sequences, about 23% being singletons. Sample: naive CD8+ T cells from blood, with Jurkat cell RNA spiked in. As for subset: FACS-sorted CD8+CD4-CCR7+CD45RA+ naive T cells. Receptor source: a human donor in good health. Some libraries in this study had Jurkat cell RNA spiked in.

As concerns this clonotype: A read error may produce the germline difference seen at one junction end. The V gene is TRBV12-3 or TRBV12-4, the J gene TRBJ2-5, with D perhaps matching TRBD2 (5 bases). This CDR3 is built from 15 residues. The CDR3 DNA sequence: TGTGCCAGCAGCATAGACTACTTGGCCGTTCGGACCCTGTACTTC. Protein product: CASSIDYLAVRTLYF.

The CDR3 loop reads CASSQGQGTDEQYF. The CDR3 coding sequence is TGTGCCAGCAGCCAAGGACAGGGTACGGACGAGCAGTACTTC. The chain carries TRBV6-5 and TRBJ2-7, with 8 nucleotides matching TRBD1. Trimming removed 6 bases from V and 5 bases from J; junction bases left unmatched: 9. The CDR3 has 14 amino acids. Germline CDR1 reads MNHEY; CDR2 reads SVGAGI.

A note on this clonotype: A much larger clone differs by one base, so this may be a read error. The chain combines TRBV7-2 with TRBJ1-5; D remains ambiguous. Looked up from germline, CDR1 is SGHTA and CDR2 is FQGNSA. CDR3 length: 16 residues. The CDR3 bases are TGTGCCAGCAGCTTAGCGTTTGTAGGGAACAATCAGCCCCGGCATTTT. Protein product: CASSLAFVGNNQPRHF.

This clonotype showed up many times. The CDR3 loop is CASSLDRLTDTQYF. CDR3 bases: TGTGCCAGCAGCTTGGACAGGCTCACAGATACGCAGTATTTT. The rearrangement uses TRBV5-6 and TRBJ2-3, with D possibly being TRBD1 (5 bases). The V end was cut by 0 bases, the J end by 2 bases, with 7 bases between. This CDR3 has 14 residues. Germline V gene data show CDR1 as SGHDT and CDR2 as YYEEEE.

This clonotype was recorded a few times. The rearrangement joins TRBV20-1 to TRBJ2-3; D unclear. CDR1 and CDR2 from the germline V gene are DFQATT and SNEGSKA (reference sequence). This CDR3 is 17 amino acids long. Trimming shortened V by 1 base and J by 0 bases, and 17 bases separated the two germline ends. The CDR3 is CSARAPRFRLSTDTQYF. DNA of the CDR3: TGCAGTGCTAGAGCGCCCCGGTTTCGGTTGAGCACAGATACGCAGTATTTT.

In this sample, this clonotype turned up a few times. The chain links TRBV19 to TRBJ2-7, with D maybe TRBD1 (6 bases). This CDR3 contains 14 residues. Germline V CDR1 and CDR2: LNHDA, SQIVND (reference sequence). Trimming took off 5 bases at V and 1 base at J, with 12 bases between the two ends. DNA of the CDR3: TGTGCCAGTAGTTCAACGACAGGATCCTACGAGCAGTACTTC. As protein: CASSSTTGSYEQYF.

This clonotype was seen a handful of times. V usage is TRBV25-1 and J usage is TRBJ2-7, with D unresolved. V was clipped by 7 bases and J by 6 bases, with 19 bases between them. This CDR3 is built from 14 residues. Germline V CDR1 and CDR2: MGHDK, SYGVNS. DNA of the CDR3: TGTGCCAGCACCCCGACGGACGCCCCGGGCGAGCAGTACTTC. Protein sequence: CASTPTDAPGEQYF.

This clonotype was found many times. V usage is TRBV30 and J usage is TRBJ1-1; D might be TRBD1 (5 bases). Trimming removed 8 bases at V and 4 bases at J, with 20 bases between. The CDR3 is 14 residues long. CDR1 is GTSNPN, CDR2 SVGIG, per germline (reference sequence). CDR3 in DNA: TGTGCCACCCACCGGACAACGCGGAGCACTGAAGCTTTCTTT. Translated: CATHRTTRSTEAFF.

This clonotype has a count of ten or more. The chain joins TRBV12-3 or TRBV12-4 to TRBJ2-4; 9 positions match TRBD1. The CDR3 spans 15 residues. J lost 4 bases, V lost 5 bases, and 6 bases had no gene match. The CDR3 nucleotides read TGTGCCAGCAGTCGGGACAGGGCAGCTAAAAACATTCAGTACTTC. This translates into CASSRDRAAKNIQYF.

This clonotype was detected ten times or more. This chain joins TRBV5-8 and TRBJ2-3; no firm D call. CDR3 length: 14 residues. Trimming removed 0 bases from V and 3 bases from J, with 8 bases in between. Germline CDR1 is SGHTS and CDR2 is YDEGEE. This CDR3 reads CASSLEPDTDTQYF. DNA for the CDR3: TGTGCCAGCAGCTTGGAGCCAGATACAGATACGCAGTATTTT.

This clonotype has a handful of counts. This chain uses TRBV27 with TRBJ2-1; 7 positions match TRBD2. Germline V gene lookup returns CDR1 MNHEY and CDR2 SMNVEV (reference sequence). The V gene end was trimmed by 4 bases and the J gene end by 4 bases; junction bases not matched to a gene: 4. The CDR3 has 14 amino acids. The CDR3 sequence is CASSSLATYNEQFF. For the CDR3, the DNA is TGTGCCAGCAGTTCACTAGCGACATACAATGAGCAGTTCTTC.

This clonotype appeared many times. The chain employs TRBV29-1 and TRBJ2-5; no reliable D call. This CDR3 has 14 residues. Trimming stripped 1 base from V and 2 bases from J, with 11 bases between. The germline gives CDR1 SQVTM, CDR2 ANQGSEA. This CDR3 reads CSVEGVGRQETQYF. CDR3 sequence (DNA): TGCAGCGTTGAAGGAGTAGGGCGGCAAGAGACCCAGTACTTC.

This chain links TRBV4-3 with TRBJ2-3, with D tentatively TRBD2 (5 bases). Germline values: CDR1 LGHNA, CDR2 YSLEER. The V end lost 5 bases, the J end lost 2 bases, and 14 bases lay between the germline ends. CDR3 length equals 15 residues. CDR3 sequence (DNA): TGCGCCAGCAGCGGGAGATGGGGAGACACAGATACGCAGTATTTT. Translation: CASSGRWGDTDTQYF.

In its sample, this clonotype was seen many times. The chain has TRBV7-9 and TRBJ1-1; TRBD1 agrees at 9 bases. This CDR3 is built from 16 residues. In germline, CDR1 is SEHNR, CDR2 FQNEAQ (reference sequence). V lost 8 bases, J lost 3 bases, and 13 bases stayed unmatched. This CDR3 reads CASESGTGLRDTEAFF. The CDR3 DNA follows: TGTGCCAGCGAATCCGGGACAGGGCTCAGGGACACTGAAGCTTTCTTT.

This clonotype was picked up many times. The rearrangement joins TRBV27 to TRBJ1-5, with D possibly TRBD1 on 5 matching bases. The V gene lost 6 bases and the J gene lost 2 bases, with 8 bases spanning the gap. This CDR3 is 13 amino acids long. Germline-derived CDR1 and CDR2 are MNHEY and SMNVEV (reference sequence). The CDR3 is CASRRGGNQPQHF. DNA of the CDR3: TGTGCCAGCAGGAGGGGAGGCAATCAGCCCCAGCATTTT.

Of note for this clonotype: A much bigger clone sits one base away, suggesting this may be a read error. The chain joins TRBV4-3 to TRBJ1-3; D uncertain. This CDR3 has 15 amino acids. CDR1 LGHNA and CDR2 YSLEER come from the germline V gene. CDR3 sequence (DNA): TGCGCCAGCAGCCAAGCACTACGCTCTGGAAAAACCATATATTTT. This codes for CASSQALRSGKTIYF.

This clonotype was detected many times. This rearrangement joins TRBV6-1 to TRBJ2-6; D is unclear. The germline CDR1 and CDR2 sequences are MNHNS and SASEGT. The V end lost 2 bases, the J end lost 0 bases, and 8 bases lay between the germline ends. The CDR3 contains 16 residues. DNA of the CDR3: TGTGCCAGCAGTGAATTTGTGGGCTCTGGGGCCAACGTCCTGACTTTC. Protein product: CASSEFVGSGANVLTF.

This clonotype was seen more than once but under ten times. A read error is likely, as this CDR3 ends without the conserved phenylalanine or tryptophan. This chain uses TRBV13 with TRBJ2-6; 7 nucleotides align to TRBD1. Germline V gene sequence: CDR1 PRHDT, CDR2 FYEKMQ (reference sequence). Germline trimming cut 2 bases from V and 4 bases from J; bases unmatched to any gene: 2. The CDR3 loop spans 15 amino acids. CDR3 sequence reads: CASSLTGAGANVLTS. The CDR3 coding sequence is TGTGCCAGCAGCTTAACAGGGGCAGGGGCCAACGTCCTGACTTCC.

This clonotype was seen many times. This rearrangement joins TRBV7-8 to TRBJ2-1; unclear D gene. This CDR3 is built from 14 residues. Trimming shortened V by 6 bases and J by 3 bases, and 12 bases separated the two germline ends. Germline V gives CDR1 SGHVS, CDR2 FQNEAQ. The CDR3 sequence: CASSPEDYYNEQFF. The CDR3 DNA sequence: TGTGCCAGCAGTCCCGAAGATTACTACAATGAGCAGTTCTTC.

This clonotype occurred a few times. The chain recombines TRBV3-1 with TRBJ2-2; D is perhaps TRBD1 or TRBD2 (5 bases each). The V end lost 4 bases, the J end lost 5 bases, and 14 bases lay between the germline ends. The CDR3 is 15 amino acids. The germline V gene encodes CDR1 LGHDT and CDR2 YNNKEL (reference sequence). The CDR3 DNA sequence: TGTGCCAGCAGCCCTCGGGACCTCCAGACCGGGGAGCTGTTTTTT. This translates into CASSPRDLQTGELFF.

In its sample, this clonotype was seen many times. At one boundary the junction diverges from the germline segment, which might be a read error. The V and J genes are TRBV13 and TRBJ1-2, with D possibly TRBD1 on 6 matching bases. This CDR3 has 11 amino acids. Germline V gene data show CDR1 as PRHDT and CDR2 as FYEKMQ (reference sequence). This CDR3 is CASSYYRESSF. CDR3 DNA: TGTGCCAGCAGCTACTACAGGGAAAGCTCCTTC.

This clonotype was seen a few times. This rearrangement joins TRBV19 to TRBJ1-5; 9 positions agree with TRBD1. With V trimmed by 3 bases and J by 1 base, 4 bases remained unmatched. CDR3 length equals 16 residues. Germline CDR1 is LNHDA and CDR2 is SQIVND (reference sequence). The CDR3 coding sequence is TGTGCCAGTAGTATTCACGGGACAGGGAGCAATCAGCCCCAGCATTTT. It specifies CASSIHGTGSNQPQHF.

The sample holds many counts of this clonotype. This chain links TRBV7-6 with TRBJ2-7; D is ambiguous. The CDR3 loop spans 13 amino acids. Trimming took off 0 bases at V and 7 bases at J, with 10 bases between the two ends. The germline V gene encodes CDR1 SGHVS and CDR2 FNYEAQ. The CDR3 loop reads CASSLAVRFEQYF. In nucleotides, the CDR3 is TGTGCCAGCAGCTTAGCTGTCAGGTTTGAGCAGTACTTC. The full variable domain, with the rest looked up from reference TRBV7-6 and TRBJ2-7, is GAGVSQSPRYKVTKRGQDVALRCDPISGHVSLYWYRQALGQGPEFLTYFNYEAQQDKSGLPNDRFSAERPEGSISTLTIQRTEQRDSAMYRCASSLAVRFEQYFGPGTRLTVT.

Turning to this clonotype: With a much larger clone just one base away, this may be a read error. The gene calls are TRBV5-6 and TRBJ2-3, with TRBD1 matching 7 bases. This CDR3 is built from 17 residues. Germline lookup yields CDR1 SGHDT and CDR2 YYEEEE. In nucleotides, the CDR3 is TGTGCCAGCGGCTTGAGTTCCCGGACAGGAAGCACAGATACGCAGTATTTT. It encodes CASGLSSRTGSTDTQYF.

This clonotype was found a few times. This chain joins TRBV12-3 or TRBV12-4 and TRBJ2-3; D gene uncertain. The V gene lost 5 bases and the J gene lost 2 bases, with 14 bases spanning the gap. The CDR3 runs 15 residues. Here the CDR3 reads CASSPQSANTDTQYF. CDR3 nucleotide sequence: TGTGCCAGCAGTCCTCAGTCCGCCAACACAGATACGCAGTATTTT.

This sequence joins TRBV12-3 or TRBV12-4 and TRBJ1-1, with no clear D. The CDR3 spans 16 residues. The V gene lost 5 bases and the J gene lost 2 bases, with 18 bases spanning the gap. The CDR3 loop is CASSPSMWYENTEAFF. The CDR3 coding sequence is TGTGCCAGCAGTCCCTCCATGTGGTATGAAAACACTGAAGCTTTCTTT.

This clonotype was counted many times. The chain recombines TRBV4-1 with TRBJ1-5; D is unclear. CDR1 MGHRA and CDR2 YSYEKL come from the germline V gene. Trimming pared 0 bases from V and 9 bases from J, leaving 9 bases between. CDR3 length: 13 amino acids. CDR3 sequence reads: CASSQDHPPPQHF. CDR3 DNA: TGCGCCAGCAGCCAAGATCACCCCCCGCCCCAGCATTTT.

This clonotype was detected a few times. The CDR3 here is CSATEPLSGRAIDTQYF. The DNA for the CDR3 is TGCAGCGCAACAGAACCCCTAAGCGGGAGGGCCATAGATACGCAGTATTTT. The V and J genes are TRBV29-1 and TRBJ2-3; the match to TRBD2 covers 10 bases. The CDR3 is 17 residues long. V was clipped by 7 bases and J by 5 bases; unmatched bases: 18. CDR1 and CDR2 (germline): SQVTM, ANQGSEA.

V usage is TRBV29-1 and J usage is TRBJ1-1, with D possibly TRBD1 on 6 matching bases. CDR1 and CDR2 (germline): SQVTM, ANQGSEA. V lost 4 bases and J lost 0, with 9 bases in between. The CDR3 totals 13 residues. The CDR3 nucleotides are TGCAGCGTTGGCGACAGGCTGAACACTGAAGCTTTCTTT. This sequence encodes CSVGDRLNTEAFF.

This clonotype has more than one count but fewer than ten. The chain carries TRBV7-9 and TRBJ1-3, with D maybe TRBD1 (5 bases). The CDR3 has 15 residues. The germline V and J ends were trimmed by 5 bases and 2 bases, with 13 bases remaining between them. Germline CDR1 and CDR2: SEHNR and FQNEAQ (reference sequence). Here the CDR3 reads CASSVGLPPGNTIYF. DNA for the CDR3: TGTGCCAGCAGCGTGGGACTGCCTCCTGGAAACACCATATATTTT. Drawing the rest from reference TRBV7-9 and TRBJ1-3, the complete variable domain is DTGVSQNPRHKITKRGQNVTFRCDPISEHNRLYWYRQTLGQGPEFLTYFQNEAQLEKSRLLSDRFSAERPKGSFSTLEIQRTEQGDSAMYLCASSVGLPPGNTIYFGEGSWLTVV.